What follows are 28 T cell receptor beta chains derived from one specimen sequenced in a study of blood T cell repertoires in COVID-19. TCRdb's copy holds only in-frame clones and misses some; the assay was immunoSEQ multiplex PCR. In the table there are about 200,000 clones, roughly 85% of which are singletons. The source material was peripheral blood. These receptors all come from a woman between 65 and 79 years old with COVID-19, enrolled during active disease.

In nucleotides, the CDR3 is TGCAGCGTTGAAATGGGACAGCGCCCCGGCGGCTATGGCTACACCTTC. Its protein is CSVEMGQRPGGYGYTF. The chain combines TRBV29-1 with TRBJ1-2; the match to TRBD1 covers 7 bases. The V segment lost 2 bases and the J segment 4 bases; nucleotides outside the gene matches: 13. The CDR3 sequence is 16 residues long. The germline V gene encodes CDR1 SQVTM and CDR2 ANQGSEA.

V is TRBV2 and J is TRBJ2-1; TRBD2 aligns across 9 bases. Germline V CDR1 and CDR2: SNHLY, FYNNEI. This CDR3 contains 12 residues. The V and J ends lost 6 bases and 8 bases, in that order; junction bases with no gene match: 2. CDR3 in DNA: TGTGCCAGCAGACCTAGCGGGGATGAGCAGTTCTTC. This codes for CASRPSGDEQFF.

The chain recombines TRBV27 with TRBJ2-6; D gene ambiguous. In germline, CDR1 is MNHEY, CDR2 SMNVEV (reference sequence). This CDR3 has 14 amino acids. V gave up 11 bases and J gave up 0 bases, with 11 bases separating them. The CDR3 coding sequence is TGTGCCTCCACCCCTAACTCTGGGGCCAACGTCCTGACTTTC. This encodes CASTPNSGANVLTF.

This chain's CDR3 is CASSMIIPPNAEEAFF. The CDR3 coding sequence is TGTGCCAGTAGTATGATAATACCCCCAAACGCTGAGGAAGCTTTCTTT. The V and J genes are TRBV19 and TRBJ1-1; D remains ambiguous. V was cut by 3 bases and J by 8 bases, with 22 bases left in between. This CDR3 has 16 amino acids. Germline V lookup: CDR1 LNHDA, CDR2 SQIVND (reference sequence).

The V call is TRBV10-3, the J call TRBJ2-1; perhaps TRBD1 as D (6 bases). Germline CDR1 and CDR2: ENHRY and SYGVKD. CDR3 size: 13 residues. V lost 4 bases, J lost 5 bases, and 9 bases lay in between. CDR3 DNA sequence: TGTGCCATCAGTGGGACAGTTAACAATGAGCAGTTCTTC. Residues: CAISGTVNNEQFF.

The CDR3 region has the DNA TGTGCCACCAGTGACTCCGGACGGCAGGGGAACTATGGCTACACCTTC. Amino acids: CATSDSGRQGNYGYTF. The rearrangement links TRBV24-1 to TRBJ1-2; TRBD1 is a possible D gene (6 bases). V shed 4 bases and J shed 2 bases, with 16 bases lying between them. The CDR3 is 16 amino acids. CDR1 KGHDR and CDR2 SFDVKD come from the germline V gene.

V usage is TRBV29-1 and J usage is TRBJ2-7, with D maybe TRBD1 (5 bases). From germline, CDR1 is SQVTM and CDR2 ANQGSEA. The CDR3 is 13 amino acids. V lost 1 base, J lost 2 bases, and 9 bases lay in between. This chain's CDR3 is CSVEGREPYEQYF. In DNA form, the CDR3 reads TGCAGCGTTGAAGGCAGGGAACCCTACGAGCAGTACTTC.

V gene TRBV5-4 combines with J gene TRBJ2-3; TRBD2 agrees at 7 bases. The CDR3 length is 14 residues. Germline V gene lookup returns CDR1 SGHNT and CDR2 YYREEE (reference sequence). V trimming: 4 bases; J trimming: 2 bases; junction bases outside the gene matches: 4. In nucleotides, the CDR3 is TGTGCCAGCAGCCCGGGACTATTCACAGATACGCAGTATTTT. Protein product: CASSPGLFTDTQYF.

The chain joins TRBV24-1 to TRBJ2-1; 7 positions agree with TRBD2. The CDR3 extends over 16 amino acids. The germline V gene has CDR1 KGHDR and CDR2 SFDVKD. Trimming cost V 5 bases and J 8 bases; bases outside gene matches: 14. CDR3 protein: CATSARWEGRSDEQFF. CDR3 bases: TGTGCCACCAGTGCAAGGTGGGAGGGCCGGTCGGATGAGCAGTTCTTC.

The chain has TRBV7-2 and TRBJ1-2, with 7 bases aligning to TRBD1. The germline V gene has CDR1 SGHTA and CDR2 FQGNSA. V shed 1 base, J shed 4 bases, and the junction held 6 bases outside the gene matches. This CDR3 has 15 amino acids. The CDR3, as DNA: TGTGCCAGCAGCTTAGACGGCAGGGGGAGCTATGGCTACACCTTC. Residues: CASSLDGRGSYGYTF.

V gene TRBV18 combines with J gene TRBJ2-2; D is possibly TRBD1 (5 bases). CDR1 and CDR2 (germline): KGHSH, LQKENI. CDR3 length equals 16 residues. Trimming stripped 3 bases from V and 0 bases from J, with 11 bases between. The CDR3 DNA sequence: TGTGCCAGCTCACCCCGAACGACAGCGAACACCGGGGAGCTGTTTTTT. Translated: CASSPRTTANTGELFF.

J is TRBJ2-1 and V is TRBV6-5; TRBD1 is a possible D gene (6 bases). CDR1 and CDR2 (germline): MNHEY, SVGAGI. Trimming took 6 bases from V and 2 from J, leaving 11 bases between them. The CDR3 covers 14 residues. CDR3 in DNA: TGTGCCAGCAGCCGGGACATAACCTACAATGAGCAGTTCTTC. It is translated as CASSRDITYNEQFF.

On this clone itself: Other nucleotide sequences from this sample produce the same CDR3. The CDR3 DNA is TGTGCCAGCAGCTTAGTGGGCAGAAACACAGATACGCAGTATTTT. Its protein is CASSLVGRNTDTQYF. The chain employs TRBV7-2 and TRBJ2-3; no firm D call. Trimming took off 1 base at V and 2 bases at J, with 10 bases between the two ends. The germline V gene has CDR1 SGHTA and CDR2 FQGNSA. The CDR3 covers 15 residues.

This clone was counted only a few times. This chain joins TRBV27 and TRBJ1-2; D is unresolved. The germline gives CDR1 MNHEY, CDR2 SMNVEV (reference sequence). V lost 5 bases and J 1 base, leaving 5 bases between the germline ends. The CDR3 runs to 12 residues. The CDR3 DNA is TGTGCCAGCAGTGCGCTTAACTATGGCTACACCTTC. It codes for CASSALNYGYTF.

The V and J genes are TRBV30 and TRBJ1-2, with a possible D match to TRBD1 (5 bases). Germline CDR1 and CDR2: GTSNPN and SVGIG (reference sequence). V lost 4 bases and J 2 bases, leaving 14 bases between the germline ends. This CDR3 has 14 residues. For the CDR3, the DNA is TGTGCCTGGACTCTAACTGGGGGGAACTATGGCTACACCTTC. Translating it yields CAWTLTGGNYGYTF.

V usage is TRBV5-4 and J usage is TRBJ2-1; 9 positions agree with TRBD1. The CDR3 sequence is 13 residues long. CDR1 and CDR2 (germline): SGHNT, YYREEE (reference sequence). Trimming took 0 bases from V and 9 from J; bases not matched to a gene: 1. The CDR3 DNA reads TGTGCCAGCAGCTTGGGACAGGGGGGTGAGCAGTTCTTC. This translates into CASSLGQGGEQFF.

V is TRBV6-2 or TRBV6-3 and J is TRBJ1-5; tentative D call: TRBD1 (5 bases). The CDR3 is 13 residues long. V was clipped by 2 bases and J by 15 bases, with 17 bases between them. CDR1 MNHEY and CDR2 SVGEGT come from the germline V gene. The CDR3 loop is CASSYDSGPLLHF. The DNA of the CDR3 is TGTGCCAGCAGTTACGACAGTGGGCCCCTTTTGCATTTT.

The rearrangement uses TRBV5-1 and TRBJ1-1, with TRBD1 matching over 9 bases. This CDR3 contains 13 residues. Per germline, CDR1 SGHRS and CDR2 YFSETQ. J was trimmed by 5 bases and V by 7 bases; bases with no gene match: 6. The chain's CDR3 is CASALQGATEAFF. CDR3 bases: TGCGCCAGCGCTCTACAGGGGGCTACTGAAGCTTTCTTT.

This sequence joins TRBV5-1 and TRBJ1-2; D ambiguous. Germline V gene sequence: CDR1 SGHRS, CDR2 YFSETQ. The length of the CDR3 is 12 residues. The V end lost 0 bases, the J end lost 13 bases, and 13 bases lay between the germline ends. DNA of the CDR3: TGCGCCAGCAGCTTGGAAGTGGGAGGCCTCACCTTC. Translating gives CASSLEVGGLTF.

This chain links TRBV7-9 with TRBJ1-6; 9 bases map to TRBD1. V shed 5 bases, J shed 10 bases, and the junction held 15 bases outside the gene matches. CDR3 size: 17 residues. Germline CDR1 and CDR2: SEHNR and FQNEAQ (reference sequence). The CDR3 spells CASSPGGDRGVRSPLHF. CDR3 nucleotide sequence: TGTGCCAGCAGCCCCGGAGGTGACAGGGGGGTGAGGTCACCCCTCCACTTT.

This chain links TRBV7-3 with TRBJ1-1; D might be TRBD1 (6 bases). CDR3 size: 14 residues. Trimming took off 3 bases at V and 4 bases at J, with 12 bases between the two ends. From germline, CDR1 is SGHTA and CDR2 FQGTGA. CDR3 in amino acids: CASSFDRQSTEAFF. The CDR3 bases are TGTGCCAGCAGCTTTGACAGGCAGTCCACTGAAGCTTTCTTT.

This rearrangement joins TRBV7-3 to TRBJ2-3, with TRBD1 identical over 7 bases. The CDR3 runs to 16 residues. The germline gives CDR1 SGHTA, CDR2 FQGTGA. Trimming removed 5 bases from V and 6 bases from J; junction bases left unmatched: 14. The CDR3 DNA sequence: TGTGCCAGCAGCCGGACAGGCAGGTCATATAGGGATACGCAGTATTTT. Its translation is CASSRTGRSYRDTQYF.

The CDR3 spells CASSPVVGLADSYEQYF. CDR3 DNA sequence: TGTGCCAGCTCACCAGTTGTAGGACTAGCGGACTCCTACGAGCAGTACTTC. The J gene is TRBJ2-7, the V gene TRBV18; TRBD2 aligns across 10 bases. CDR1 and CDR2 from the germline V gene are KGHSH and LQKENI. V shed 2 bases and J 0 bases; nucleotides not matched to a gene: 7. The CDR3 totals 17 residues.

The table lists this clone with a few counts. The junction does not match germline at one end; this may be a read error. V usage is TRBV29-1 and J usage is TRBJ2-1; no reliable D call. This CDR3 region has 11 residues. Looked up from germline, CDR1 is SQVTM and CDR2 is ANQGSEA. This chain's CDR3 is CSVYSHNEQFF. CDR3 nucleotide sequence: TGCAGCGTTTACTCCCACAATGAGCAGTTCTTC.

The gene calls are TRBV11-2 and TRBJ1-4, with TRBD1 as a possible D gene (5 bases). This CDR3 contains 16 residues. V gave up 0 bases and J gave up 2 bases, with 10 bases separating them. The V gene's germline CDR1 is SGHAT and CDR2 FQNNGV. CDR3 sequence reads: CASSLEGAATNEKLFF. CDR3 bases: TGTGCCAGCAGCTTAGAAGGGGCAGCCACTAATGAAAAACTGTTTTTT.

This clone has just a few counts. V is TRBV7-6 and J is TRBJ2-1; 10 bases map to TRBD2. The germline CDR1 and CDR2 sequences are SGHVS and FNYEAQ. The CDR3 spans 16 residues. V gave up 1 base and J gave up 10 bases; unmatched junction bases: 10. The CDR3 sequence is CASSLGLLAGVGEQFF. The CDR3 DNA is TGTGCCAGCAGCTTAGGGCTGCTAGCGGGAGTGGGCGAGCAGTTCTTC.

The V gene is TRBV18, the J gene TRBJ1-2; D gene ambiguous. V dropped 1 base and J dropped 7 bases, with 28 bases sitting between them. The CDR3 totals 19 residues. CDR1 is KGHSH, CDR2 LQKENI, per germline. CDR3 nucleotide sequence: TGTGCCAGCTCACCACGGAGGAGTTCGCAGATGTCCGTTATGGCTGGCTACACCTTC. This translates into CASSPRRSSQMSVMAGYTF. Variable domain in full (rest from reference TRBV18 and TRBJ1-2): NAGVMQNPRHLVRRRGQEARLRCSPMKGHSHVYWYRQLPEEGLKFMVYLQKENIIDESGMPKERFSAEFPKEGPSILRIQQVVRGDSAAYFCASSPRRSSQMSVMAGYTFGSGTRLTVV.

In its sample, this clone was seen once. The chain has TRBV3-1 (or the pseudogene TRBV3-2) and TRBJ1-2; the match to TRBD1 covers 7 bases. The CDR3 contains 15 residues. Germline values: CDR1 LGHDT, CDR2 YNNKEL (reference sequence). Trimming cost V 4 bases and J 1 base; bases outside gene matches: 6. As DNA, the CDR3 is TGTGCCAGCAGCCCCCCGGGACAGTTTAACTATGGCTACACCTTC. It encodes CASSPPGQFNYGYTF.